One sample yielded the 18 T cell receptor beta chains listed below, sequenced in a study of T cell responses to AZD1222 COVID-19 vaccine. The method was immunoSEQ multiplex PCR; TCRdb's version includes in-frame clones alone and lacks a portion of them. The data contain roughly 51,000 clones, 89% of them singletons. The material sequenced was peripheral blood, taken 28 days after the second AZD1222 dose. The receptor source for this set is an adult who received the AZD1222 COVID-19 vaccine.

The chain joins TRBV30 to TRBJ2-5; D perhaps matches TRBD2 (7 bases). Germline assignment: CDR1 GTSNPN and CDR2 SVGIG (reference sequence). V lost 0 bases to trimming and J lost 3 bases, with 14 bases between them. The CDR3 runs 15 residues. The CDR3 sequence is CAWSVTGAGEETQYF. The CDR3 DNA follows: TGTGCCTGGAGTGTAACGGGGGCGGGAGAAGAGACCCAGTACTTC.

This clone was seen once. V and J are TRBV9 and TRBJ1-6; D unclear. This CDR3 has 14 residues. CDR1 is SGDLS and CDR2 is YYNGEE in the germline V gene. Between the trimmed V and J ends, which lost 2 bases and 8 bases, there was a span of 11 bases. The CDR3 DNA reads TGTGCCAGCAGCGTGAGGAGAAAGGATTCACCCCTCCACTTT. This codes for CASSVRRKDSPLHF.

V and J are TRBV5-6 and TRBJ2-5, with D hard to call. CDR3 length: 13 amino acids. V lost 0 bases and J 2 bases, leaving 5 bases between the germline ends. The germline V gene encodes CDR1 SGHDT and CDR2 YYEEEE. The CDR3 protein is CASSLGGQETQYF. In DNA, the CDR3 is TGTGCCAGCAGCTTGGGGGGACAAGAGACCCAGTACTTC.

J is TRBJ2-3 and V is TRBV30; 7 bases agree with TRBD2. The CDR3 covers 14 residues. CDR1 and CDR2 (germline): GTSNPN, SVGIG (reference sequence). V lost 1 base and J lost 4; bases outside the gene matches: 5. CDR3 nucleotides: TGTGCCTGGAGTGAGGGAGGGTTGGCAGATACGCAGTATTTT. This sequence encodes CAWSEGGLADTQYF.

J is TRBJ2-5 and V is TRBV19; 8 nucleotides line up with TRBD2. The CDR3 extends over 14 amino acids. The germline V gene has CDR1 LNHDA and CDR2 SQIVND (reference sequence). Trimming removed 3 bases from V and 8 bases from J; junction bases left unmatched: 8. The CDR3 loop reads CASSIPAGAKTQYF. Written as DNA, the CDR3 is TGTGCCAGTAGTATCCCAGCGGGAGCGAAAACCCAGTACTTC.

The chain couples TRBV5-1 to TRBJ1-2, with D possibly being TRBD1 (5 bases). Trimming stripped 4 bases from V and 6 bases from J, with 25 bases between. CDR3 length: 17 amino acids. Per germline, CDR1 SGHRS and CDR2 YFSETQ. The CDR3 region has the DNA TGCGCCAGCAGCACGAACTCTTGGGGCCTACGGCGAGATGGCTACACCTTC. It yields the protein CASSTNSWGLRRDGYTF. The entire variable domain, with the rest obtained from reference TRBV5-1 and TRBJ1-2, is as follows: KAGVTQTPRYLIKTRGQQVTLSCSPISGHRSVSWYQQTPGQGLQFLFEYFSETQRNKGNFPGRFSGRQFSNSRSEMNVSTLELGDSALYLCASSTNSWGLRRDGYTFGSGTRLTVV.

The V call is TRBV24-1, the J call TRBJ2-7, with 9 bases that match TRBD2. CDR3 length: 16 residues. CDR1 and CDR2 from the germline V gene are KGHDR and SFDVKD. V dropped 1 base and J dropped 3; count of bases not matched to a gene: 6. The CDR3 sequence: CATSDLGASGNYEQYF. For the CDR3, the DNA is TGTGCCACCAGTGATTTAGGGGCTAGCGGGAACTACGAGCAGTACTTC.

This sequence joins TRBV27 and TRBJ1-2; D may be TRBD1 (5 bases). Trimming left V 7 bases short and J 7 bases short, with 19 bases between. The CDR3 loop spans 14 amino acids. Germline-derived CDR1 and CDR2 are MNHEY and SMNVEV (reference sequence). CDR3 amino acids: CASTGRIGVSGYTF. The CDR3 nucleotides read TGTGCCAGCACCGGGAGGATAGGGGTCTCTGGCTACACCTTC.

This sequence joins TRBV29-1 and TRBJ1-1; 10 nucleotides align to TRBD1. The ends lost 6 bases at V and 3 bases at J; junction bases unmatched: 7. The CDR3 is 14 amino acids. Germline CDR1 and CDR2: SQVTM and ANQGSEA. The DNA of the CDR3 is TGCAGCGTCCGGGACAGGGGACGACACACTGAAGCTTTCTTT. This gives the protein CSVRDRGRHTEAFF.

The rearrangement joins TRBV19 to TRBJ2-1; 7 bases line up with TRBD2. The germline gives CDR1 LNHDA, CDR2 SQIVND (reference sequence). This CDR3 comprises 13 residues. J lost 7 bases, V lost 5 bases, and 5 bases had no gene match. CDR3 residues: CASSVAGVNEQFF. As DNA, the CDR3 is TGTGCCAGTAGTGTTGCGGGGGTAAATGAGCAGTTCTTC.

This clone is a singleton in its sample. In DNA form, the CDR3 reads TGTGCCACCAGTGACAGGGGGATAGTGGACAATGAGCAGTTCTTC. The encoded protein is CATSDRGIVDNEQFF. The V and J genes are TRBV24-1 and TRBJ2-1, with TRBD1 matching 7 bases. Germline lookup yields CDR1 KGHDR and CDR2 SFDVKD. J lost 5 bases, V lost 4 bases, and 7 bases had no gene match. The CDR3 loop spans 15 amino acids.

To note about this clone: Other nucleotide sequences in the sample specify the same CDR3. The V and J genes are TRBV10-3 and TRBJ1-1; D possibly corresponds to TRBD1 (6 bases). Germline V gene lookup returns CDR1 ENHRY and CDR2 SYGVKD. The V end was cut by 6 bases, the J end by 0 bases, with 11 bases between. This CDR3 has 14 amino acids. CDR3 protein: CAIRGQSMNTEAFF. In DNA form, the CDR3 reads TGTGCCATCAGAGGACAGAGCATGAACACTGAAGCTTTCTTT.

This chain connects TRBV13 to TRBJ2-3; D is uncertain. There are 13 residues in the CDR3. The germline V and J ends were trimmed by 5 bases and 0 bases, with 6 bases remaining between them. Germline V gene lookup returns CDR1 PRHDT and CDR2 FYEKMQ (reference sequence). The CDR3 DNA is TGTGCCAGCAGCCAGACTAGCACAGATACGCAGTATTTT. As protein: CASSQTSTDTQYF.

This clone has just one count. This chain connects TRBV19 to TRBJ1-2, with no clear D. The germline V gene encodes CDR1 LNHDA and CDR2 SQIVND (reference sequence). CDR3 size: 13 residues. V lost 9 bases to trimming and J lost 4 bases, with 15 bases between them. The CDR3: CASTPPGGYGYTF. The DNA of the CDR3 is TGTGCCAGCACACCCCCGGGTGGCTATGGCTACACCTTC.

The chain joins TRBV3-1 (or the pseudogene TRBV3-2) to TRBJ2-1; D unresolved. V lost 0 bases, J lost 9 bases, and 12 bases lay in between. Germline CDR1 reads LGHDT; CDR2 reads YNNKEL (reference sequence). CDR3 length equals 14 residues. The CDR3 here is CASSQDVTGSEQFF. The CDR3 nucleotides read TGTGCCAGCAGCCAAGATGTAACGGGTAGTGAGCAGTTCTTC.

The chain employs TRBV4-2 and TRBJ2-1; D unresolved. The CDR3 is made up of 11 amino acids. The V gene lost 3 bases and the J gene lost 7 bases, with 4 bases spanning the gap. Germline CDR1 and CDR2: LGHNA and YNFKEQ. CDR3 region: CASSHMNEQFF. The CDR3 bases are TGTGCCAGCAGCCATATGAATGAGCAGTTCTTC.

The CDR3 spells CASLRGLDEQYF. The CDR3 DNA follows: TGTGCCAGCCTAAGGGGGTTGGACGAGCAGTACTTC. This rearrangement joins TRBV2 to TRBJ2-7; a weak D match, TRBD1 (6 bases). Deletions cut 8 bases from V and 5 bases from J, with 13 bases between. Germline V gene data show CDR1 as SNHLY and CDR2 as FYNNEI. The CDR3 is 12 residues long.

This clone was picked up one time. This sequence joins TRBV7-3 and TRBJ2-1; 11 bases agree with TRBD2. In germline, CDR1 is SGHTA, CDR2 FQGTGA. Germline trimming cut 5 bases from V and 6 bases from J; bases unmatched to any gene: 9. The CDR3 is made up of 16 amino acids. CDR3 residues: CASSKIAGGPLNEQFF. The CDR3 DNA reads TGTGCCAGCAGCAAGATAGCGGGAGGGCCTCTCAATGAGCAGTTCTTC.